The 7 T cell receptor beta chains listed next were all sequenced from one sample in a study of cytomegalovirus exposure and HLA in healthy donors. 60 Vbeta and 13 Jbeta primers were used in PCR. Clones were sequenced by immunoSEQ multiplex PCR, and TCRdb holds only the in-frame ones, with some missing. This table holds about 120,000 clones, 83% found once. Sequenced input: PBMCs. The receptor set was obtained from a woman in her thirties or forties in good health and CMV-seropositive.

The CDR3 reads CASTPYRGWNTEAFF. DNA of the CDR3: TGTGCCAGCACCCCGTACAGGGGGTGGAACACTGAAGCTTTCTTT. The V call is TRBV28, the J call TRBJ1-1, with 8 bases that match TRBD1. Trimming took 7 bases from V and 1 from J; bases not matched to a gene: 8. CDR1 is MDHEN, CDR2 SYDVKM, per germline. The CDR3 is 15 amino acids.

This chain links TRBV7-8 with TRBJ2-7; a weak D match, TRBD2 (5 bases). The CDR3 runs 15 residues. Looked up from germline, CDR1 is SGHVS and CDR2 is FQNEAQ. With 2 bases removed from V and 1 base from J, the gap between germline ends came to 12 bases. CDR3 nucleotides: TGTGCCAGCAGCTTACTAACTAGGGCTTCCTACGAGCAGTACTTC. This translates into CASSLLTRASYEQYF.

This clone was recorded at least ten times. The CDR3 here is CASSPIRRGGAGTYEQYF. For the CDR3, the DNA is TGTGCCAGCAGCCCGATTAGACGAGGGGGCGCAGGTACCTACGAGCAGTACTTC. V gene TRBV5-6 combines with J gene TRBJ2-7; 7 bases agree with TRBD1. Germline CDR1 and CDR2: SGHDT and YYEEEE. The CDR3 has 18 amino acids. Trimming at V came to 4 bases and at J to 2 bases, leaving 18 bases not matched to a gene.

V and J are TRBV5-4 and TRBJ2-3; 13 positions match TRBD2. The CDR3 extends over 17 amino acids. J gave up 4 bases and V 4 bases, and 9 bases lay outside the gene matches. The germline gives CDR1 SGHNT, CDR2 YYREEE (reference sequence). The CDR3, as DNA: TGTGCCAGCAGCACAGGGACTAGCGGGGAGTGGGCAGATACGCAGTATTTT. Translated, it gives CASSTGTSGEWADTQYF. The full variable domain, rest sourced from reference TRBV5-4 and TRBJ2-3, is ETGVTQSPTHLIKTRGQQVTLRCSSQSGHNTVSWYQQALGQGPQFIFQYYREEENGRGNFPPRFSGLQFPNYSSELNVNALELDDSALYLCASSTGTSGEWADTQYFGPGTRLTVL.

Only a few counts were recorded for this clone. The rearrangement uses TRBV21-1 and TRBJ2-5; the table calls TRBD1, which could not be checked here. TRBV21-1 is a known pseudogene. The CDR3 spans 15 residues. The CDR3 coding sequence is TGTGCCAGCAGCCCCCGTGTTCAGGGCGGTGAGACCCAGTACTTC. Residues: CASSPRVQGGETQYF.

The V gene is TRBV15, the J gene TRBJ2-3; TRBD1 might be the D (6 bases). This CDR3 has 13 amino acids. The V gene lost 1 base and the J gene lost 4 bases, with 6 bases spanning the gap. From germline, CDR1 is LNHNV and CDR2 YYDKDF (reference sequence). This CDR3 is CATSRGTADTQYF. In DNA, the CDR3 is TGTGCCACCAGCAGAGGGACAGCAGATACGCAGTATTTT.

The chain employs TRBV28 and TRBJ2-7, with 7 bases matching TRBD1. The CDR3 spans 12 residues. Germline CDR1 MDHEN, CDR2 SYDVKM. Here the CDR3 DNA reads TGTGTCAGACGACAGGGCAGGCACGAGCAGTACTTC. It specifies CVRRQGRHEQYF.